This is a list of T cell receptor beta chains from one sample in a study of T cells in Graves' hyperthyroidism and ophthalmopathy. One entry per CDR3 protein, called by TCRdb with MiXCR from the multiplex PCR reads. The data show about 610,000 distinct CDR3 sequences, roughly 15% seen once. Material for sequencing was blood. Receptors were obtained from a woman aged 40-49 years with Graves' ophthalmopathy. Each CDR3 is given with its conserved first and last residue. The D gene is left open where the match is weak. Size tells how often a clone was seen (once, few, many) or the class of an expanded clone, and some rows leave it out.

CDR3	DNA	size	D	V	J
CASSVWTKNTEAFF	TGTGCCAGCAGTGTCTGGACAAAGAACACTGAAGCTTTCTTT	many	NA	TRBV2	TRBJ1-1
CASSLSSGRQYEQYF	TGTGCCAGCAGCTTATCCAGCGGGAGGCAATACGAGCAGTACTTC	many	TRBD2	TRBV7-2	TRBJ2-7
CSARDNSGRGVEQYF	TGCAGTGCTAGGGACAATAGCGGGAGGGGGGTTGAGCAGTACTTC	many	TRBD2	TRBV20-1	TRBJ2-7
CASSLRDSYGYTF	TGTGCCAGCAGTTTAAGGGACAGCTATGGCTACACCTTC	many	TRBD1	TRBV12-3/TRBV12-4	TRBJ1-2
CASRGPGQECKYF	TGTGCCAGTAGAGGACCGGGACAGGAGTGTAAGTACTTC	many	TRBD1	TRBV7-3	TRBJ2-7
CASSVSSGTLYEQYF	TGTGCCAGCAGCGTCAGTAGCGGGACCCTCTACGAGCAGTACTTC	many	TRBD2	TRBV9	TRBJ2-7
CASSTLPGQGGNEQFF	TGTGCCAGTAGCACACTCCCGGGACAGGGGGGCAATGAGCAGTTCTTC	many	TRBD1	TRBV19	TRBJ2-1
CASSLDLRETQYF	TGTGCCAGCAGCTTAGATCTTCGAGAGACCCAGTACTTC	many	NA	TRBV11-2	TRBJ2-5
CASSYGDRAGEAFF	TGTGCCAGCAGTTACGGCGACAGGGCAGGTGAAGCTTTCTTT	NA	TRBD1	TRBV6-5	TRBJ1-1
CSVEGDGTGEYEQYF	TGCAGCGTTGAAGGAGACGGGACAGGGGAATACGAGCAGTACTTC	few	TRBD1	TRBV29-1	TRBJ2-7
CASIPSGGRRAFF	TGTGCCAGCATCCCCAGCGGGGGGCGGCGAGCTTTCTTT	many	NA	TRBV12-3/TRBV12-4	TRBJ1-1
CATSGWAENIQYF	TGTGCCACCAGTGGGTGGGCAGAAAACATTCAGTACTTC	many	NA	TRBV24-1	TRBJ2-4
CASSYGPENTEAFF	TGTGCCAGCAGTTACGGCCCAGAGAACACTGAAGCTTTCTTT	many	NA	TRBV6-5	TRBJ1-1
CSAREARAYEQYF	TGCAGTGCTAGAGAGGCCAGGGCCTACGAGCAGTACTTC	NA	NA	TRBV20-1	TRBJ2-7
CASSYGRRMGYTF	TGTGCCAGCAGCTACGGGAGGCGAATGGGCTACACCTTC	many	NA	TRBV7-8	TRBJ1-2
CASSFKTSALGETQYF	TGTGCCAGCAGTTTCAAGACTAGCGCCCTGGGGGAGACCCAGTACTTC	NA	TRBD2	TRBV6-5	TRBJ2-5
CASDRPPGQGIDGYTF	TGTGCCAGTGACCGGCCCCCGGGACAGGGGATAGATGGCTACACCTTC	many	TRBD1	TRBV19	TRBJ1-2
CASSTQDRQVYYEQYF	TGTGCCAGCAGTACCCAAGACAGGCAGGTCTACTACGAGCAGTACTTC	NA	NA	TRBV6-1	TRBJ2-7
CAIKGTVNITGYTF	TGTGCCATCAAGGGGACGGTAAATATTACTGGCTACACCTTC	once	NA	TRBV10-3	TRBJ1-2
CASSPEQGVDNQPQHF	TGTGCCAGCAGTCCCGAACAGGGGGTGGACAATCAGCCCCAGCATTTT	NA	TRBD1	TRBV12-3/TRBV12-4	TRBJ1-5
CASRRISGQETQYF	TGTGCCAGCAGAAGAATTAGTGGCCAGGAGACCCAGTACTTC	NA	NA	TRBV6-2/TRBV6-3	TRBJ2-5
CASSLAPNSNYGYTF	TGTGCCAGCAGTTTAGCTCCCAACAGTAACTATGGCTACACCTTC	many	NA	TRBV28	TRBJ1-2
CASSSRDRPRGTEAFF	TGTGCCAGCAGTTCTCGGGACAGGCCCCGGGGCACTGAAGCTTTCTTT	NA	TRBD1	TRBV12-3/TRBV12-4	TRBJ1-1
CSVVPDRVISLEAFF	TGCAGCGTTGTTCCCGACAGGGTTATATCTCTTGAAGCTTTCTTT	many	TRBD1	TRBV29-1	TRBJ1-1
CASSRGQYEQYF	TGTGCCAGCAGTAGGGGGCAATACGAGCAGTACTTC	few	TRBD1	TRBV28	TRBJ2-7
CASSTLRNQPQHF	TGTGCCAGCAGTACCCTGAGGAATCAGCCCCAGCATTTT	many	NA	TRBV6-1	TRBJ1-5
CASSSSDSPLHF	TGTGCCAGCAGCTCCAGTGATTCACCCCTCCACTTT	many	NA	TRBV7-8	TRBJ1-6
CASSLIPGQRETQYF	TGCGCCAGCAGCTTGATCCCGGGACAGAGAGAGACCCAGTACTTC	many	TRBD1	TRBV5-1	TRBJ2-5
CASSIVARAGGGQETQYF	TGTGCCAGTAGTATAGTGGCGCGGGCGGGAGGGGGGCAAGAGACCCAGTACTTC	few	TRBD2	TRBV19	TRBJ2-5
CASSRTSGSAKTQYF	TGTGCCAGCTCCCGGACTAGCGGGAGCGCGAAGACCCAGTACTTC	few	TRBD2	TRBV18	TRBJ2-5
CASSFPGQGVGEQYF	TGTGCCAGCAGTTTTCCGGGACAGGGGGTGGGGGAGCAGTACTTC	many	TRBD1	TRBV12-3/TRBV12-4	TRBJ2-7
CASSLAQVSGPNYGYTF	TGTGCCAGCAGCTTAGCGCAGGTGTCTGGTCCCAACTATGGCTACACCTTC	NA	NA	TRBV11-1	TRBJ1-2
CASSTSGSDTEQYF	TGTGCCAGCAGCACCAGCGGTAGCGATACCGAGCAGTACTTC	many	NA	TRBV7-8	TRBJ2-7
CATNGGTTDTQYF	TGTGCCACCAACGGCGGGACTACAGATACGCAGTATTTT	many	NA	TRBV24-1	TRBJ2-3
CASSFGQIYEQYF	TGTGCCAGCAGTTTCGGTCAAATTTACGAGCAGTACTTC	many	NA	TRBV28	TRBJ2-7
CASSLVVTGPSYEQYF	TGTGCCAGCAGCTTAGTAGTGACAGGGCCTTCCTACGAGCAGTACTTC	NA	TRBD1	TRBV11-2	TRBJ2-7
CASRTSAGAFGNEQFF	TGTGCCAGCCGAACCTCCGCGGGAGCTTTCGGAAATGAGCAGTTCTTC	many	TRBD2	TRBV19	TRBJ2-1
CASSYPEGNTEAFF	TGTGCCAGCAGCTACCCGGAGGGTAACACTGAAGCTTTCTTT	few	NA	TRBV5-4	TRBJ1-1
CASSISRDTQYF	TGTGCCAGTAGTATTAGTCGGGATACGCAGTATTTT	few	NA	TRBV19	TRBJ2-3
CTSSQARVGYGYTF	TGTACCAGCAGCCAAGCCCGGGTGGGATATGGCTACACCTTC	few	NA	TRBV14	TRBJ1-2
CATSGPGTSGITGELFF	TGTGCCACCAGTGGTCCAGGGACTAGCGGGATAACCGGGGAGCTGTTTTTT	NA	TRBD2	TRBV24-1	TRBJ2-2
CSGPTGIYGYTF	TGCAGTGGACCGACAGGGATCTATGGCTACACCTTC	many	TRBD1	TRBV20-1	TRBJ1-2
CASSLSFARGYAETQYF	TGTGCCAGCAGCTTATCCTTCGCCAGGGGTTATGCAGAGACCCAGTACTTC	many	NA	TRBV11-1	TRBJ2-5
CATGEAGYEQYF	TGTGCCACCGGGGAGGCCGGCTACGAGCAGTACTTC	many	NA	TRBV6-2/TRBV6-3	TRBJ2-7
CSASFQGRPGEQYF	TGCAGTGCTAGCTTTCAAGGACGGCCGGGGGAGCAGTACTTC	NA	NA	TRBV20-1	TRBJ2-7
CAWSSGGWGYGYTF	TGTGCCTGGTCTTCAGGGGGCTGGGGCTATGGCTACACCTTC	NA	TRBD1	TRBV30	TRBJ1-2
CASSGDETQYF	TGTGCCAGCAGTGGTGATGAGACCCAGTACTTC	NA	NA	TRBV6-1	TRBJ2-5
CASTVTGTNYGYTF	TGTGCCAGCACTGTGACAGGGACGAACTATGGCTACACCTTC	many	TRBD1	TRBV6-1	TRBJ1-2
CASGSGLAGVPYF	TGTGCTAGTGGTTCGGGACTAGCGGGAGTGCCGTACTTC	many	TRBD2	TRBV12-5	TRBJ2-7
CASSMGDSYEQYF	TGCGCCAGCAGCATGGGGGACAGCTACGAGCAGTACTTC	many	TRBD1	TRBV5-1	TRBJ2-7
CASSPSWANYEQYF	TGTGCCAGCAGTCCCTCCTGGGCGAACTACGAGCAGTACTTC	many	NA	TRBV12-3/TRBV12-4	TRBJ2-7
CASRGAGARRETQYF	TGTGCCAGCAGGGGAGCGGGAGCGAGGAGAGAGACCCAGTACTTC	many	TRBD2	TRBV3-1	TRBJ2-5
CSARDSTQYF	TGCAGTGCTAGAGATTCGACCCAGTACTTC	many	NA	TRBV20-1	TRBJ2-5
CASSFERYPTYEQYF	TGTGCCAGCAGTTTTGAGAGGTACCCTACCTACGAGCAGTACTTC	many	NA	TRBV28	TRBJ2-7